What follows are 19 T cell receptor beta chains derived from one specimen sequenced in a study of blood T cell repertoires in COVID-19 (dated by TCRdb to about 2020). The library was prepared using the immunoSEQ multiplex PCR assay. TCRdb stores this immuneACCESS table with in-frame sequences only. Part of the clones is absent; in the studies checked, under half of the shortfall reflects unresolved V genes, and no reason is known for the rest. This sample lists a few hundred thousand clones; roughly four fifths were detected once. Jointly, the top ten make up around a tenth of the sample. Sample: PBMCs or T cells enriched from blood (not recorded which). These receptors were collected from a man in his forties or fifties who had recovered from COVID-19.

This clone was observed a few times. The rearrangement joins TRBV6-5 to TRBJ2-1; D uncertain. V was pared by 10 bases and J by 5 bases, with 9 bases between. The CDR3 sequence is 11 residues long. Germline V lookup: CDR1 MNHEY, CDR2 SVGAGI. The CDR3 DNA reads as TGTGCCACCCTAAGAAACAATGAGCAGTTCTTC. This gives the protein CATLRNNEQFF.

The rearrangement uses TRBV10-2 and TRBJ2-2; 7 nucleotides align to TRBD1. Unmatched junction bases numbered 13, after V lost 10 bases and J lost 5 bases. The length of the CDR3 is 15 residues. Germline lookup yields CDR1 WSHSY and CDR2 SAAADI. CDR3 sequence (DNA): TGCGCCACCTCCGCCCGGACAGGTACTACCGGGGAGCTGTTTTTT. The encoded protein is CATSARTGTTGELFF.

The gene calls are TRBV19 and TRBJ2-7; TRBD1 matches at 9 bases. This CDR3 has 15 residues. The J segment lost 8 bases and the V segment lost 5 bases, leaving 13 bases of the junction unmatched. Germline V gene data show CDR1 as LNHDA and CDR2 as SQIVND (reference sequence). This CDR3 is CASSSGTGTNSQQYF. The CDR3 DNA reads as TGTGCCAGTAGTTCAGGGACAGGGACAAACTCTCAGCAGTACTTC.

This clone occurred a few times. The chain links TRBV29-1 to TRBJ2-1, with D maybe TRBD1 (6 bases). V shed 7 bases and J shed 10 bases, with 17 bases lying between them. The germline V gene encodes CDR1 SQVTM and CDR2 ANQGSEA. The CDR3 is 12 amino acids. The CDR3 is CSGLDSRREQFF. In nucleotides, the CDR3 is TGCAGCGGCCTGGACAGTCGGAGGGAGCAGTTCTTC.

Note on this clone: Other DNA variants within this sample encode the same CDR3. The CDR3 is CASSLTSGHTDTQYF. The CDR3, as DNA: TGTGCCAGCAGCCTTACTAGCGGACACACAGATACGCAGTATTTT. The chain has TRBV5-4 and TRBJ2-3; 8 bases are shared with TRBD2. This CDR3 has 15 residues. The trim removed 4 bases at V and 2 bases at J, leaving 6 bases unmatched. Germline V gives CDR1 SGHNT, CDR2 YYREEE (reference sequence).

This chain connects TRBV7-2 to TRBJ2-1; 10 nucleotides align to TRBD2. With V trimmed by 5 bases and J by 6 bases, 16 bases remained unmatched. CDR3 length: 18 amino acids. Germline loops: CDR1 SGHTA, CDR2 FQGNSA. CDR3 in amino acids: CASSPYSLAGARGNEQFF. In DNA form, the CDR3 reads TGTGCCAGCAGCCCTTACTCCCTAGCGGGAGCTCGCGGCAATGAGCAGTTCTTC.

The chain employs TRBV10-3 and TRBJ1-2, with D perhaps matching TRBD1 (5 bases). This CDR3 has 12 amino acids. CDR1 and CDR2 from the germline V gene are ENHRY and SYGVKD. V lost 10 bases, J lost 8 bases, and 17 bases lay in between. CDR3 amino acids: CASTAGQVGYTF. CDR3 coding DNA: TGTGCCAGCACCGCCGGACAAGTCGGCTACACCTTC.

The V and J genes are TRBV9 and TRBJ2-1, with a tentative D call TRBD1 (6 bases). This CDR3 comprises 15 residues. Germline CDR1 SGDLS, CDR2 YYNGEE. The germline V and J ends were trimmed by 4 bases and 8 bases, with 19 bases remaining between them. CDR3 in amino acids: CASSLTGWASDEQFF. In nucleotides, the CDR3 is TGTGCCAGCAGCCTCACAGGGTGGGCCTCGGATGAGCAGTTCTTC.

The sample holds a few counts of this clone. V is TRBV7-6 and J is TRBJ1-2, with 9 bases identical to TRBD1. Germline V gene lookup returns CDR1 SGHVS and CDR2 FNYEAQ. This CDR3 spans 15 amino acids. V lost 5 bases and J lost 4; bases outside the gene matches: 8. The CDR3 spells CASSQDRGVLYGYTF. The CDR3 nucleotides are TGTGCCAGCAGCCAGGACAGGGGAGTCCTCTATGGCTACACCTTC.

The sample holds a few counts of this clone. The rearrangement joins TRBV7-6 to TRBJ2-1, with a weak D call TRBD2 (5 bases). CDR1 is SGHVS, CDR2 FNYEAQ, per germline. This CDR3 contains 16 residues. Trimming took 1 base from V and 8 from J, leaving 18 bases between them. The CDR3 protein is CASSLVIATTEDEQFF. CDR3 coding DNA: TGTGCCAGCAGCTTAGTTATAGCGACTACTGAGGATGAGCAGTTCTTC.

This clone appeared once. The chain joins TRBV5-6 to TRBJ1-1; TRBD1 agrees at 9 bases. In germline, CDR1 is SGHDT, CDR2 YYEEEE. CDR3 size: 17 residues. The V gene end was trimmed by 0 bases and the J gene end by 5 bases; junction bases not matched to a gene: 11. The CDR3 is CASSLAGAQGARTEAFF. CDR3 in DNA: TGTGCCAGCAGCTTGGCCGGTGCACAGGGGGCGCGGACTGAAGCTTTCTTT. The variable domain in full, with the rest retrieved from reference TRBV5-6 and TRBJ1-1, is DAGVTQSPTHLIKTRGQQVTLRCSPKSGHDTVSWYQQALGQGPQFIFQYYEEEERQRGNFPDRFSGHQFPNYSSELNVNALLLGDSALYLCASSLAGAQGARTEAFFGQGTRLTVV.

The chain links TRBV23-1 to TRBJ2-7; no clear D gene. TRBV23-1 is sorted into the ORF group, with uncertain function. V lost 4 bases and J lost 3, with 13 bases in between. The CDR3 consists of 14 residues. The CDR3 DNA reads as TGCGCCAGCAGTCGAGAGTGCGCGGACTACGAGCAGTACTTC. It yields the protein CASSRECADYEQYF.

V usage is TRBV3-1 (or the pseudogene TRBV3-2) and J usage is TRBJ2-7, with 7 bases lining up with TRBD2. The CDR3 is made up of 14 amino acids. Germline trimming cut 3 bases from V and 0 bases from J; bases unmatched to any gene: 2. The germline gives CDR1 LGHDT, CDR2 YNNKEL (reference sequence). CDR3 DNA: TGTGCCAGCAGCCACGCGGGGGACTCCTACGAGCAGTACTTC. Protein: CASSHAGDSYEQYF.

This chain uses TRBV2 with TRBJ1-2; the D gene is possibly TRBD1 (5 bases). Germline CDR1 SNHLY, CDR2 FYNNEI. The V end lost 8 bases, the J end lost 2 bases, and 15 bases lay between the germline ends. This CDR3 region has 14 residues. Here the CDR3 DNA reads TGTGCCAGCGATCCGGCACAGGCCAACTATGGCTACACCTTC. It encodes CASDPAQANYGYTF.

This chain uses TRBV19 with TRBJ2-1; 8 positions match TRBD1. This CDR3 is 16 amino acids long. From germline, CDR1 is LNHDA and CDR2 SQIVND (reference sequence). V dropped 4 bases and J dropped 4; count of bases not matched to a gene: 9. CDR3 protein: CASSSRQGTLYNEQFF. CDR3 DNA sequence: TGTGCCAGTAGTAGTCGACAGGGGACTTTATACAATGAGCAGTTCTTC.

V is TRBV7-2 and J is TRBJ1-4; weak D call: TRBD1 (5 bases). This CDR3 is 16 amino acids long. The germline gives CDR1 SGHTA, CDR2 FQGNSA. V was clipped by 0 bases and J by 3 bases, with 11 bases between them. CDR3 protein: CASSLAVGLANEKLFF. In DNA, the CDR3 is TGTGCCAGCAGCTTAGCTGTGGGGCTGGCTAATGAAAAACTGTTTTTT.

CDR3 coding DNA: TGTGCCACCGACAGGGGGACCTATAATTCACCCCTCCACTTT. This gives the protein CATDRGTYNSPLHF. The chain employs TRBV10-3 and TRBJ1-6; 9 bases are a match to TRBD1. V was clipped by 10 bases and J by 2 bases; unmatched bases: 3. This CDR3 spans 14 amino acids. Germline V gene sequence: CDR1 ENHRY, CDR2 SYGVKD.

V and J are TRBV5-1 and TRBJ1-4, with 9 bases identical to TRBD1. Per the germline V gene, CDR1 is SGHRS and CDR2 is YFSETQ. The CDR3 runs 16 residues. The V gene end was trimmed by 4 bases and the J gene end by 2 bases; junction bases not matched to a gene: 6. Here the CDR3 reads CASSVTGGMTNEKLFF. In nucleotides, the CDR3 is TGCGCCAGCAGCGTGACAGGGGGTATGACTAATGAAAAACTGTTTTTT.

V usage is TRBV19 and J usage is TRBJ2-7; 7 positions agree with TRBD1. The CDR3 extends over 15 amino acids. Germline-derived CDR1 and CDR2 are LNHDA and SQIVND (reference sequence). V was pared by 6 bases and J by 2 bases, with 10 bases of the junction left unmatched. CDR3 sequence reads: CASRAMDRSAYEQYF. The CDR3 DNA is TGTGCCAGTAGGGCAATGGACAGGAGTGCCTACGAGCAGTACTTC.